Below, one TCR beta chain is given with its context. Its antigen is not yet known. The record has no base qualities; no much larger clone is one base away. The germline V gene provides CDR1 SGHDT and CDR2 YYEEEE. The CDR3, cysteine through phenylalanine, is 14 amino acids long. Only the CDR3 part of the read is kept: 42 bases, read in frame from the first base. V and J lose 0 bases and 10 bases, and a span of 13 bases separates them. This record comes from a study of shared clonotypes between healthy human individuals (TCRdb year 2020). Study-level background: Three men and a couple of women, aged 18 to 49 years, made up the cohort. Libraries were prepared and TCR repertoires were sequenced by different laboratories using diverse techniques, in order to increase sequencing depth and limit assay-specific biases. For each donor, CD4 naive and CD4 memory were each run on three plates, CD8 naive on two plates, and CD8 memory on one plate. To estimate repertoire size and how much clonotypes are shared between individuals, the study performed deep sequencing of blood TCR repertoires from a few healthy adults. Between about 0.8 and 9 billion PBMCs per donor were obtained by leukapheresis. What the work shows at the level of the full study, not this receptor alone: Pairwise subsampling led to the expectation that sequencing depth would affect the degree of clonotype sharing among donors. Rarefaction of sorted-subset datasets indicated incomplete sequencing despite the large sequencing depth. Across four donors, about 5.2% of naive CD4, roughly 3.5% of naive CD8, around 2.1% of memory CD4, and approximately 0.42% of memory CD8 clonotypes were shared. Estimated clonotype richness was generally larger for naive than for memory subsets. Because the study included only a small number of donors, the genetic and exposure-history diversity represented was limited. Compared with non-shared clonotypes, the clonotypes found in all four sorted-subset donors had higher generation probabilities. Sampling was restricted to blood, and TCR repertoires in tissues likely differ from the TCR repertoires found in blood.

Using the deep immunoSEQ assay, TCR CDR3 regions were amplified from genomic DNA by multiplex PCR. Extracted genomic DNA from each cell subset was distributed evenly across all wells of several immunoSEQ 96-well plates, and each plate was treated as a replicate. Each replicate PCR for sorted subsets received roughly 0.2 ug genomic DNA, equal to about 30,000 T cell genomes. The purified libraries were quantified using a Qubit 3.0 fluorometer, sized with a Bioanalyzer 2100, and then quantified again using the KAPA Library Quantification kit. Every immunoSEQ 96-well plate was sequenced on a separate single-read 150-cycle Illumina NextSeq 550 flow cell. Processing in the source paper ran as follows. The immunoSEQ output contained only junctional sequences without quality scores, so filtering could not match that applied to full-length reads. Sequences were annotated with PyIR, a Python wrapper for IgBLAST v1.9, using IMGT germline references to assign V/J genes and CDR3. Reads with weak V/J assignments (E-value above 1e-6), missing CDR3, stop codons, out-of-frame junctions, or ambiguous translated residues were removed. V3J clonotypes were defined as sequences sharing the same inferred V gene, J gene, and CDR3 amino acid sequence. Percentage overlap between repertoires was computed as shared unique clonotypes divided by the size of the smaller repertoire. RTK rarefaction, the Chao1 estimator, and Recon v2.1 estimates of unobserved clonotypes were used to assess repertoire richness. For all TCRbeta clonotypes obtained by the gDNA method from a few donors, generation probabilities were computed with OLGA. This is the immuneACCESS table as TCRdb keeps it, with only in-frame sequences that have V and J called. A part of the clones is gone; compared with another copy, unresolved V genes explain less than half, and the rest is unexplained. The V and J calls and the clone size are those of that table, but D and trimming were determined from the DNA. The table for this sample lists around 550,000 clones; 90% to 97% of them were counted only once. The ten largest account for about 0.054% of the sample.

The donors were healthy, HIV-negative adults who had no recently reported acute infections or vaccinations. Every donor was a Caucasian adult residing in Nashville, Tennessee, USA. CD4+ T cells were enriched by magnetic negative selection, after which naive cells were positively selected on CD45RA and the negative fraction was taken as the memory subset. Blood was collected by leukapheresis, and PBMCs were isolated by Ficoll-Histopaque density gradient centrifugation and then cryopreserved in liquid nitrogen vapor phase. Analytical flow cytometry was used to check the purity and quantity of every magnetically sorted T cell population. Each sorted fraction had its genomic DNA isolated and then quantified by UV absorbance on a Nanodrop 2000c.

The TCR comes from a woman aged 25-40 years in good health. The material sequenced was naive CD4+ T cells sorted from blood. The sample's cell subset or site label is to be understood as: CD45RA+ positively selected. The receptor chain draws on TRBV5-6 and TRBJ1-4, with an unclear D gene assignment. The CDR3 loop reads CASSLEGFDRKLFF. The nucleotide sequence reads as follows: TGTGCCAGCAGCTTGGAAGGGTTCGATCGAAAACTGTTTTTT. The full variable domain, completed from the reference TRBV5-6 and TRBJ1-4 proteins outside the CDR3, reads DAGVTQSPTHLIKTRGQQVTLRCSPKSGHDTVSWYQQALGQGPQFIFQYYEEEERQRGNFPDRFSGHQFPNYSSELNVNALLLGDSALYLCASSLEGFDRKLFFGSGTQLSVL.